This is a list of T cell receptor beta chains from one sample in a study of blood T cell repertoires in COVID-19. Sequenced by immunoSEQ multiplex PCR; TCRdb stores in-frame clones only, minus some. Here the sample spans about 160,000 clones, around 83% being singletons. The sample taken for sequencing was peripheral blood. Every receptor here comes from a man aged 40-55 years with acute or convalescent COVID-19. Both conserved end residues are part of each CDR3. A D gene is named only where the DNA matches it firmly. A clone size is listed for some rows: how often the clone was seen (once, few, many), or a class if it is expanded.

d_gene,len,v_gene,abundance,j_gene,CDR3aa,CDR3nt
TRBD2,17,TRBV19,.,TRBJ2-1,CASSIDPRAGAYNEQFF,TGTGCCAGTAGTATAGATCCAAGGGCGGGAGCCTACAATGAGCAGTTCTTC
TRBD1,15,TRBV2,.,TRBJ2-2,CASSADRGQGGELFF,TGTGCCAGCAGTGCGGACAGGGGGCAGGGCGGGGAGCTGTTTTTT
.,15,TRBV5-8,few,TRBJ1-1,CASSLGMDSRVKAFF,TGTGCCAGCAGCTTGGGGATGGACAGCAGAGTTAAAGCTTTCTTT
.,14,TRBV7-9,.,TRBJ1-3,CASSLLGAGNTIYF,TGTGCCAGCAGCTTATTAGGGGCTGGAAACACCATATATTTT
TRBD2,15,TRBV6-5,.,TRBJ2-3,CASSYRGGISDTQYF,TGTGCCAGCAGTTACCGGGGGGGCATTTCAGATACGCAGTATTTT
.,13,TRBV18,.,TRBJ1-2,CASSPGINYGYTF,TGTGCCAGCTCACCGGGCATAAACTATGGCTACACCTTC
TRBD1,14,TRBV27,.,TRBJ1-5,CASGTGGRNQPQHF,TGTGCCAGCGGGACAGGGGGCAGGAATCAGCCCCAGCATTTT
TRBD1,18,TRBV6-2/TRBV6-3,.,TRBJ1-4,CASSQVPGQGILVEKLFF,TGTGCCAGCAGTCAAGTACCGGGACAGGGGATCTTGGTTGAAAAACTGTTTTTT
.,12,TRBV30,.,TRBJ1-2,CAWRLITYGYTF,TGTGCCTGGAGGTTGATTACTTATGGCTACACCTTC
.,14,TRBV18,.,TRBJ2-5,CASSPPEVQETQYF,TGTGCCAGCTCACCCCCTGAGGTACAAGAGACCCAGTACTTC
.,15,TRBV7-9,.,TRBJ1-4,CASSEATATNEKLFF,TGTGCCAGCAGCGAAGCGACAGCAACTAATGAAAAACTGTTTTTT
.,16,TRBV28,.,TRBJ1-5,CASSSLREGFNQPQHF,TGTGCCAGCAGTTCCCTGCGTGAGGGCTTTAATCAGCCCCAGCATTTT
TRBD1,16,TRBV5-4,.,TRBJ1-1,CASSLLAGQGSAEAFF,TGTGCCAGCAGCTTGTTAGCTGGACAGGGAAGCGCTGAAGCTTTCTTT
TRBD1,15,TRBV19,once,TRBJ2-4,CASRDYRGAKNIQYF,TGTGCCAGTAGAGACTACAGGGGAGCCAAAAACATTCAGTACTTC
.,14,TRBV5-6,.,TRBJ1-1,CASSLVTVNTEAFF,TGTGCCAGCAGCTTGGTGACAGTCAACACTGAAGCTTTCTTT
.,13,TRBV30,.,TRBJ1-5,CAWAGTPGEPQHF,TGTGCCTGGGCCGGCACCCCCGGGGAGCCCCAGCATTTT
.,15,TRBV5-4,few,TRBJ2-7,CASSQDGGGSYEQYF,TGTGCCAGCAGCCAGGACGGCGGAGGTTCCTACGAGCAGTACTTC
.,13,TRBV27,.,TRBJ2-2,CASSLGGTGELFF,TGTGCCAGCAGTTTGGGGGGCACCGGGGAGCTGTTTTTT
TRBD1,16,TRBV6-6,once,TRBJ2-6,CASRDSSNSGANVLTF,TGTGCCAGTAGGGACAGCTCCAACTCTGGGGCCAACGTCCTGACTTTC
TRBD2,17,TRBV2,.,TRBJ2-2,CASSVIELAANTGELFF,TGTGCCAGCAGTGTGATAGAACTAGCGGCGAACACCGGGGAGCTGTTTTTT
TRBD1,14,TRBV2,.,TRBJ1-5,CASRWTGLGQPQHF,TGTGCCAGCAGGTGGACAGGGTTGGGTCAGCCCCAGCATTTT
.,14,TRBV27,.,TRBJ1-1,CASSSNRGGEGAFF,TGTGCCAGCAGTTCCAATAGAGGTGGGGAGGGAGCTTTCTTT
TRBD1,15,TRBV18,.,TRBJ1-4,CASSPGTGDNEKLFF,TGTGCCAGCTCACCCGGGACAGGGGATAATGAAAAACTGTTTTTT
TRBD1,16,TRBV24-1,.,TRBJ2-7,CATSDYTRTGGSEQYF,TGTGCCACCAGTGATTACACCCGGACAGGGGGAAGCGAGCAGTACTTC
TRBD2,18,TRBV7-2,.,TRBJ2-3,CASSLGELAEGPFFAQYF,TGTGCCAGCAGCTTAGGGGAACTAGCGGAGGGACCCTTTTTTGCGCAGTATTTT